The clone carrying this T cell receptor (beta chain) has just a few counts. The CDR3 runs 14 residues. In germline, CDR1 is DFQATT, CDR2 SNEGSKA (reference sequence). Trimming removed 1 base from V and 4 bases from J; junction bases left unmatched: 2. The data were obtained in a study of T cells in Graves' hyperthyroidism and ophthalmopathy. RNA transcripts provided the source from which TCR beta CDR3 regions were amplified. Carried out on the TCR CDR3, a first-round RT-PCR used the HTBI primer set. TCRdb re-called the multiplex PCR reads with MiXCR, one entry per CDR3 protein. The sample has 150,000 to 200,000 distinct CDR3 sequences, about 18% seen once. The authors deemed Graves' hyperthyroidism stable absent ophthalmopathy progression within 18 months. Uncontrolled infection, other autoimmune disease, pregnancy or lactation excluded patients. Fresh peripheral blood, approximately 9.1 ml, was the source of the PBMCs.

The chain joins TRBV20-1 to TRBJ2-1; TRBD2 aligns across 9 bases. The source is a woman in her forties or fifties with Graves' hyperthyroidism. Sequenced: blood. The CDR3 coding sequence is TGCAGTGCTAGAGTAGCGGGGGTATACAATGAGCAGTTCTTC. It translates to CSARVAGVYNEQFF.